Listed below are T cell receptor beta chains from one sample, sequenced in a study of control samples from healthy donors and cancer patients. Method: immunoSEQ multiplex PCR; TCRdb's copy keeps in-frame clones and lacks some. The repertoire includes around 100,000 clones, approximately 84% of them detected once, and over 15% sits in the top ten. Sequencing used blood. All receptors come from a woman aged 50 to 60 in good health. Each CDR3 is given with its conserved first and last residue. The D gene is left open where the match is weak. For some rows the clone size is stated as once, few or many, or as a class when expanded; others skip it.

d_call | j_call | v_call | cdr3_length | clone_size | cdr3_nt | cdr3_aa
. | TRBJ1-6 | TRBV12-3/TRBV12-4 | 12 | . | TGTGCCAGCAGTTTTCGGGATTCACCCCTCCACTTT | CASSFRDSPLHF
. | TRBJ2-5 | TRBV5-6 | 13 | . | TGTGCCAGCAGCGGTGACAGAGAAAACGCCCAGTACTTC | CASSGDRENAQYF
. | TRBJ1-1 | TRBV13 | 14 | . | TGTGCCAGCAGCTTAGTCGGCAGCAACACTGAAGCTTTCTTT | CASSLVGSNTEAFF
TRBD2 | TRBJ2-1 | TRBV3-1/TRBV3-2 | 17 | . | TGTGCCAGCACCCACCAAGTGAGGCGGGGGGCAGTAGGTGAGCAGTTCTTC | CASTHQVRRGAVGEQFF
. | TRBJ2-3 | TRBV12-3/TRBV12-4 | 13 | . | TGTGCCAGCAGCATACCTAGCACAGATACGCAGTATTTT | CASSIPSTDTQYF
. | TRBJ2-1 | TRBV9 | 15 | . | TGTGCCAGCAGCGTAGTCCCGGGAAGCAGGAATGAGCAGTTCTTC | CASSVVPGSRNEQFF
. | TRBJ1-1 | TRBV9 | 14 | once | TGTGCCAGCAGCCCTAGACTATTTACCACTGAAGCTTTCTTT | CASSPRLFTTEAFF
TRBD1 | TRBJ2-1 | TRBV19 | 16 | . | TGTGCCAGTAGTATCCGCGGGACAGGATACCTCAATGAGCAGTTCTTC | CASSIRGTGYLNEQFF
. | TRBJ2-3 | TRBV21-1 | 23 | . | TGTGCCAGCAGCAAGTGCTCCTTCCGAGGAAGGGACAGACGTGGGGATAGCACAGATACGCAGTATTTT | CASSKCSFRGRDRRGDSTDTQYF
TRBD2 | TRBJ2-2 | TRBV4-3 | 17 | . | TGCGCCAGCAGCCGCGCCCTAGCGGGAACGAACACCGGGGAGCTGTTTTTT | CASSRALAGTNTGELFF
. | TRBJ1-3 | TRBV11-1 | 16 | . | TGTGCCAGCAGCTTCGTGGCAGACCTTTCTGGAAACACCATATATTTT | CASSFVADLSGNTIYF
. | TRBJ2-7 | TRBV18 | 15 | . | TGTGCCAGCTCACCACCAAACAGGGTGGACTACGAGCAGTACTTC | CASSPPNRVDYEQYF
. | TRBJ1-4 | TRBV9 | 18 | . | TGTGCCAGCAGCGTATCCCCAGCGGGGGGGCAAGCAGAAGAAAAACTGTTTTTT | CASSVSPAGGQAEEKLFF
. | TRBJ2-1 | TRBV3-1/TRBV3-2 | 14 | . | TGTGCCAGCAGCCAAGACCTTAGCGTTTCTGAGCAGTTCTTC | CASSQDLSVSEQFF
TRBD2 | TRBJ2-5 | TRBV19 | 15 | few | TGTGCCAGTAGCATTTCCGGGACTAGAAAAGAGACCCAGTACTTC | CASSISGTRKETQYF
. | TRBJ2-7 | TRBV7-2 | 15 | . | TGTGCCAGCAGCGATCCTCTCCTGAGCTCCTACGAGCAGTACTTC | CASSDPLLSSYEQYF
. | TRBJ2-6 | TRBV7-3 | 16 | . | TGTGCCAGCAGTACGGACCGCTACGCTGGGGCCAACGTCCTGACTTTC | CASSTDRYAGANVLTF
. | TRBJ2-7 | TRBV9 | 13 | once | TGTGCCAGCAGCCTCCGGACTACCGGCGAGCAGTACTTC | CASSLRTTGEQYF